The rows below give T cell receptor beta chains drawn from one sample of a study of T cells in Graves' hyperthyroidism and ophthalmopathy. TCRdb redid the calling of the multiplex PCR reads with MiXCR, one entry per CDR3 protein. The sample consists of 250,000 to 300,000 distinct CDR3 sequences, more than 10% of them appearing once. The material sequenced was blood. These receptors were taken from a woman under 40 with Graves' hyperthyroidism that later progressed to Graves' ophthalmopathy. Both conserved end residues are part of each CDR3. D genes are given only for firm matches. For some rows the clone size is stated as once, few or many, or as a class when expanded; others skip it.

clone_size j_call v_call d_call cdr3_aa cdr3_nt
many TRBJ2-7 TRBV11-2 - CASSLEMALPEQYF TGTGCCAGCAGCTTAGAAATGGCTCTACCCGAGCAGTACTTC
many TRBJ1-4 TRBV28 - CASSLQAFEKLFF TGTGCCAGCAGTTTACAGGCCTTTGAAAAACTGTTTTTT
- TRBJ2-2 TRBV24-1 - CATSDFAGELFF TGTGCCACCAGTGATTTCGCCGGGGAGCTGTTTTTT
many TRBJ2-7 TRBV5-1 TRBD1 CASRIDPGQGFYEQYF TGCGCCAGTCGTATTGATCCGGGACAGGGGTTTTACGAGCAGTACTTC
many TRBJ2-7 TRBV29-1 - CSVENRVDEQYF TGCAGCGTTGAAAACAGGGTCGACGAGCAGTACTTC
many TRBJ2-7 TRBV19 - CASSTSPGLGREQYF TGTGCCAGTAGTACCTCCCCGGGACTGGGGAGGGAGCAGTACTTC
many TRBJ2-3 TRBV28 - CASSGSYTDTQYF TGTGCCAGCAGCGGGAGCTACACAGATACGCAGTATTTT
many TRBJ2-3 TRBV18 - CASSPDRSTDTQYF TGTGCCAGCTCACCGGACAGAAGCACAGATACGCAGTATTTT
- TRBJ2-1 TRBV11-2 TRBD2 CASSPRGGGTNEQFF TGTGCCAGCAGCCCCCGCGGGGGGGGAACCAATGAGCAGTTCTTC
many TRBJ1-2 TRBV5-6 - CASSLDTTYYGYTF TGTGCCAGCAGCTTGGACACGACATACTATGGCTACACCTTC
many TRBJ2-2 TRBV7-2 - CASSLVLFGGTGELFF TGTGCCAGCAGCTTAGTGCTCTTCGGGGGCACCGGGGAGCTGTTTTTT
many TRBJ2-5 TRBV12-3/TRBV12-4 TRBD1 CASSSRDRDGETQYF TGTGCCAGCAGTTCACGGGACAGGGACGGAGAGACCCAGTACTTC
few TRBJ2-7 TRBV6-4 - CASKVQAFHEQYF TGTGCCAGCAAGGTACAGGCTTTCCACGAGCAGTACTTC
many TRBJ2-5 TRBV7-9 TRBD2 CASSREVAGGETQYF TGTGCCAGCAGCCGAGAAGTAGCGGGAGGGGAGACCCAGTACTTC
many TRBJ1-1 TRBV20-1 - CSARDLKGINTEAFF TGCAGTGCTAGGGATCTTAAGGGAATTAACACTGAAGCTTTCTTT
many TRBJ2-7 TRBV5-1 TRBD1 CASSGQGSGYEQYF TGCGCCAGCAGCGGACAGGGTTCCGGGTACGAGCAGTACTTC
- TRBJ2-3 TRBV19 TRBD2 CASSHTSGIGVDTQYF TGTGCCAGTAGTCATACTAGCGGGATAGGGGTTGATACGCAGTATTTT
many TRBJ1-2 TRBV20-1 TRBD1 CSAPLSGQQQYGYTF TGCAGTGCGCCCTTATCGGGACAGCAACAGTATGGCTACACCTTC
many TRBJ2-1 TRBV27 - CASKGGTTYNEQFF TGTGCCAGCAAGGGCGGGACCACCTACAATGAGCAGTTCTTC
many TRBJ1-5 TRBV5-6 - CASSLGLADPRPQHF TGTGCCAGCAGCTTGGGTTTGGCAGACCCCAGGCCCCAGCATTTT
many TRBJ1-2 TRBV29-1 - CSVENPGPYYGYTF TGCAGCGTTGAAAACCCGGGGCCCTACTATGGCTACACCTTC
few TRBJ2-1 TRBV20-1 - CSRAGTSDYNEQFF TGCAGTCGGGCGGGGACATCTGACTACAATGAGCAGTTCTTC
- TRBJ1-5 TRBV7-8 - CASSPARPIFTSNQPQHF TGTGCCAGCAGTCCAGCCCGCCCTATTTTTACTAGCAATCAGCCCCAGCATTTT
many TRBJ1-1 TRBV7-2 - CASSEIPPEAFF TGTGCCAGCAGCGAGATACCTCCTGAAGCTTTCTTT
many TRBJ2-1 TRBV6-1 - CACLGGNEQFF TGTGCCTGCTTGGGGGGCAATGAGCAGTTCTTC
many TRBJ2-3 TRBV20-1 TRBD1 CSAHGQGSDTQYF TGCAGTGCTCACGGACAGGGCTCAGATACGCAGTATTTT
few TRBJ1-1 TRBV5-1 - CASSWLGQMNTEAFF TGCGCCAGCAGCTGGCTCGGACAGATGAACACTGAAGCTTTCTTT
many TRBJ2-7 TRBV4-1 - CASSQETGIPYEQYF TGCGCCAGCAGCCAAGAAACAGGGATCCCCTACGAGCAGTACTTC
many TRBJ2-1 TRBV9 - CASSTQGSSYNEQFF TGTGCCAGCAGCACTCAGGGGAGCTCCTACAATGAGCAGTTCTTC